This TCR beta chain is from a study of T cell responses to AZD1222 COVID-19 vaccine. Generated by immunoSEQ multiplex PCR, the TCRdb table keeps only in-frame clones and is missing some. The table includes 100,000 to 130,000 clones, roughly nine tenths detected once. The origin of this receptor is an adult in good health. The sequenced sample was peripheral blood, obtained on day 0 of AZD1222 vaccination.

The CDR3 loop is CASSASQASYEQYF. In nucleotides, the CDR3 is TGCGCCAGCAGTGCTTCCCAGGCCTCCTACGAGCAGTACTTC. The chain is built from TRBV10-1 and TRBJ2-7, with unresolved D. The CDR3 runs 14 residues. V was shortened by 4 bases and J by 0 bases, with 10 bases between the two germline ends. Germline V lookup: CDR1 WNHNN, CDR2 SYGVQD (reference sequence).